This is a list of T cell receptor beta chains from one sample in a study of cytomegalovirus exposure and HLA in healthy donors. Sequencing used immunoSEQ multiplex PCR; TCRdb keeps in-frame clones, though not all of them. The sample lists roughly 50,000 clones; 80% to 95% were seen once. Specimen: PBMCs. Source of these receptors: a man aged 18 to 29 in good health and CMV-seronegative. Both conserved end residues are part of each CDR3. The D gene is left open where the match is weak. Clone sizes are given selectively: once, few, many, or a class where the clone is expanded.

d_gene	v_gene	j_gene	abundance	CDR3nt	CDR3aa
-	TRBV2	TRBJ2-3	-	TGTGCCAGCAAGAGTTGGTCAGATACGCAGTATTTT	CASKSWSDTQYF
-	TRBV19	TRBJ2-7	-	TGTGCCAGTAGTATGAGCCACGGTTACTACGAGCAGTACTTC	CASSMSHGYYEQYF
-	TRBV28	TRBJ1-3	-	TGTGCCAGCAGTTCTCTAGGGAGTATCAGCACTGCGTCTGGAAACACCATATATTTT	CASSSLGSISTASGNTIYF
TRBD1	TRBV19	TRBJ1-2	-	TGTGCCAGTAGTATTCTCCCGACAGGGGGCGTCTATGGCTACACCTTC	CASSILPTGGVYGYTF
TRBD1	TRBV2	TRBJ1-2	-	TGTGCCAGCAGTGAAATGTGGGGACAGTCCTATGGCTACACCTTC	CASSEMWGQSYGYTF
-	TRBV11-2	TRBJ2-3	-	TGTGCCAGCAGCTTCGAGCGCGGGACTTTCGGACGTGTTGAAAATACGCAGTATTTT	CASSFERGTFGRVENTQYF
-	TRBV5-1	TRBJ2-7	-	TGCGCCAGCAGTTACTTTGCCAGGGGGACTGGAAACTACGAGCAGTACTTC	CASSYFARGTGNYEQYF
-	TRBV19	TRBJ2-1	-	TGTGCCAGTAGTAAGTTGGAGAACTACAATGAGCAGTTCTTC	CASSKLENYNEQFF
TRBD2	TRBV30	TRBJ2-1	-	TGTGCCTGGGGCGGACTAGCAAACAATGAGCAGTTCTTC	CAWGGLANNEQFF
TRBD2	TRBV5-4	TRBJ2-7	-	TGTGCCAGCAGCTCCACCGGGACTAGCCCAAACGAGCAGTACTTC	CASSSTGTSPNEQYF
TRBD1	TRBV29-1	TRBJ1-5	-	TGCAGCGTGGGACAGGGTGCGGATCAGCCCCAGCATTTT	CSVGQGADQPQHF
-	TRBV18	TRBJ2-4	-	TGTGCCAGCTCACCCCCCCAGGGAGCCAAAAACATTCAGTACTTC	CASSPPQGAKNIQYF
TRBD1	TRBV9	TRBJ1-2	-	TGTGCCAGCAGCGTAGCAGGGGGGCAGGGCTATGGCTACACCTTC	CASSVAGGQGYGYTF
TRBD1	TRBV7-9	TRBJ2-7	-	TGTGCCAGCAGCTCCACGGACAGGGGAGGGTACGAGCAGTACTTC	CASSSTDRGGYEQYF
TRBD2	TRBV6-6	TRBJ2-1	-	TGTGCCAGCAGTTACTCCGGCGGGGGGGGCGGTGAGCAGTTCTTC	CASSYSGGGGGEQFF
TRBD2	TRBV4-2	TRBJ2-2	-	TGTGCCAGCAGCCAAGATCTCGCGGGGGGAAACACCGGGGAGCTGTTTTTT	CASSQDLAGGNTGELFF
TRBD2	TRBV28	TRBJ2-7	once	TGTGCCAGCCGGACTAGCGGGACATCCTACGAGCAGTACTTC	CASRTSGTSYEQYF
-	TRBV19	TRBJ1-5	-	TGTGCCAGTAGACAGTCGAATCAGCCCCAGCATTTT	CASRQSNQPQHF
-	TRBV15	TRBJ2-2	-	TGTGCCACCAGCAGAACGCTGACAGGGAACACCGGGGAGCTGTTTTTT	CATSRTLTGNTGELFF
-	TRBV5-1	TRBJ1-3	few	TGCGCCAGCAGCCCCGCCGCCAGTGCTGGAAACACCATATATTTT	CASSPAASAGNTIYF
TRBD2	TRBV7-9	TRBJ2-1	-	TGTGCCAGCAGCCGGGACTATCTAGGCAATGAGCAGTTCTTC	CASSRDYLGNEQFF
TRBD1	TRBV30	TRBJ2-3	-	TGTGCCTGGAGCGCCGGGACAGGGAACACAGATACGCAGTATTTT	CAWSAGTGNTDTQYF
TRBD1	TRBV27	TRBJ1-2	-	TGTGCCAGCAGTCCTGCGATGACAGGGACCTATGGCTACACCTTC	CASSPAMTGTYGYTF
-	TRBV11-3	TRBJ1-1	-	TGTGCCAGCAGTAAACAGGAGAACACTGAAGCTTTCTTT	CASSKQENTEAFF
-	TRBV11-2	TRBJ2-3	-	TGTGCCAGCAGCTTAGATGGGGGCATCACAGATACGCAGTATTTT	CASSLDGGITDTQYF
-	TRBV5-1	TRBJ2-3	-	TGCGCCAGCAGCTTCGGACAGAGCACAGATACGCAGTATTTT	CASSFGQSTDTQYF
TRBD2	TRBV7-9	TRBJ2-2	-	TGTGCCAGCACTCAAGCGGGAGCCGGGGAGCTGTTTTTT	CASTQAGAGELFF
TRBD1	TRBV5-4	TRBJ1-2	-	TGTGCCAGCAGGTGGGACAGGGCAGCGGGCTACACCTTC	CASRWDRAAGYTF
TRBD1	TRBV5-5	TRBJ1-5	-	TGTGCCAGCGCTCCCTCCGGGACAGGGCAACAGCCCCAGCATTTT	CASAPSGTGQQPQHF
-	TRBV5-1	TRBJ1-5	-	TGCGCCAGCAGCTTGGGGGGCTCAGGTAGTAGCAATCAGCCCCAGCATTTT	CASSLGGSGSSNQPQHF
TRBD2	TRBV6-6	TRBJ2-1	once	TGTGCCAGCTCAGGTCCTAGCGGGACCAATGAGCAGTTCTTC	CASSGPSGTNEQFF
TRBD2	TRBV27	TRBJ2-1	-	TGTGCCAGCAGTCTAGGACTAGCCTACTACAATGAGCAGTTCTTC	CASSLGLAYYNEQFF
TRBD1	TRBV28	TRBJ1-5	-	TGTGCCAGCAGCCGGCCGACAGGGCGCCATCAGCCCCAGCATTTT	CASSRPTGRHQPQHF
TRBD1	TRBV6-1	TRBJ2-6	-	TGTGCCAGCAGTGATGGGACAGGGTACTCTGGGGCCAACGTCCTGACTTTC	CASSDGTGYSGANVLTF
-	TRBV28	TRBJ1-5	-	TGTGCCAGCAGGGTATTCTATGGCAATCAGCCCCAGCATTTT	CASRVFYGNQPQHF
-	TRBV4-1	TRBJ2-1	-	TGCGCCAGCAGCCAAGAGGGCGGTGCCGGGGGAGTAAACAATGAGCAGTTCTTC	CASSQEGGAGGVNNEQFF
-	TRBV7-9	TRBJ1-1	-	TGTGCCAGCAGCTTGGGGAGTGGCACTGAAGCTTTCTTT	CASSLGSGTEAFF
TRBD2	TRBV19	TRBJ2-1	-	TGTGCCAGTAGTATATGGGGACTAGCGGATTACAATGAGCAGTTCTTC	CASSIWGLADYNEQFF
-	TRBV14	TRBJ1-1	-	TGTGCCAGCAGCCCACAACAGGGAACTGAAGCTTTCTTT	CASSPQQGTEAFF
TRBD1	TRBV29-1	TRBJ2-5	-	TGCAGCGTTGGGGACAGCACATGGACCCAGTACTTC	CSVGDSTWTQYF
-	TRBV21-1	TRBJ1-1	-	TGTGCCAGCATCAAAGGGGACAGGGCTTTCTTT	CASIKGDRAFF
-	TRBV9	TRBJ1-1	-	TGTGCCAGCAGCGTAGGACAGATGAACACTGAAGCTTTCTTT	CASSVGQMNTEAFF
-	TRBV28	TRBJ1-5	-	TGTGCCAGCAGTCCAGCGGGTTTAAGTAGTAACAATCAGCCCCAGCATTTT	CASSPAGLSSNNQPQHF
-	TRBV10-1	TRBJ2-1	medium-sized	TGCGCCAGCAGTGATTGGGGCGAGCAGTTCTTC	CASSDWGEQFF
TRBD1	TRBV19	TRBJ2-7	-	TGTGCCAGTAAAATGAGGACAGGGGGTTACGAGCAGTACTTC	CASKMRTGGYEQYF
-	TRBV19	TRBJ1-5	-	TGTGCCTGCGGAGAGGTTAGCAATCAGCCCCAGCATTTT	CACGEVSNQPQHF
-	TRBV6-1	TRBJ2-5	once	TGTGCCAGCAGTGAAGCGTGGCAGGGACGGGGGGAGACCCAGTACTTC	CASSEAWQGRGETQYF
TRBD2	TRBV11-1	TRBJ2-7	-	TGTGCCAGCAGCTTGGGACTAGCCGCCTACGAGCAGTACTTC	CASSLGLAAYEQYF
TRBD1	TRBV9	TRBJ2-6	few	TGTGCCAGCAGCGTAGGGGACAGGGGAACTTCAGGGGCCAACGTCCTGACTTTC	CASSVGDRGTSGANVLTF
-	TRBV29-1	TRBJ2-1	-	TGCAGCGTTGAGACTAGACGGCCCAATGAGCAGTTCTTC	CSVETRRPNEQFF
TRBD1	TRBV7-9	TRBJ1-1	-	TGTGCCAGCAGCTCGAACAGGGGAAGGACTGAAGCTTTCTTT	CASSSNRGRTEAFF
-	TRBV7-9	TRBJ2-2	-	TGTGCCAGCAGCGCCTATTTCACCGGGGAGCTGTTTTTT	CASSAYFTGELFF
-	TRBV20-1	TRBJ2-3	-	TGCAGCGCGGGACGTGGAGATACGCAGTATTTT	CSAGRGDTQYF
-	TRBV5-1	TRBJ2-2	-	TGCGCCAGCAGTCTTAACACGAACACCGGGGAGCTGTTTTTT	CASSLNTNTGELFF
TRBD1	TRBV2	TRBJ1-2	-	TGTGCCAGCAGGAGAGGACAGGCTAACTATGGCTACACCTTC	CASRRGQANYGYTF
-	TRBV11-2	TRBJ1-1	few	TGTGCCAGCACAACGGCGGGGGGAGGATACACTGAAGCTTTCTTT	CASTTAGGGYTEAFF
TRBD2	TRBV28	TRBJ2-2	-	TGTGCCAGCCGGGGACTGAATGGACTAGCGGGAGGCACCGGGGAGCTGTTTTTT	CASRGLNGLAGGTGELFF